The 2 T cell receptor beta chains reported below all come from one sample, sequenced in a study of OX40 agonist ivuxolimab in advanced cancers. Clones were sequenced by immunoSEQ multiplex PCR, and TCRdb holds only the in-frame ones, with some missing. The sample has around 84,000 clones, 94% seen once. This material consisted of CD4+ or CD8+ T cells sorted from blood, taken in a trial of the OX40 agonist ivuxolimab. The receptors come from an adult with an advanced solid tumor such as melanoma, head and neck, liver or kidney cancer.

This chain connects TRBV27 to TRBJ2-7, with 8 bases identical to TRBD1. The CDR3 spans 16 residues. The germline V gene encodes CDR1 MNHEY and CDR2 SMNVEV (reference sequence). J gave up 0 bases and V 2 bases, and 6 bases lay outside the gene matches. CDR3 DNA sequence: TGTGCCAGCAGTTTAGGGGGACAGGACCTCTCCTACGAGCAGTACTTC. Its translation is CASSLGGQDLSYEQYF.

V usage is TRBV6-1 and J usage is TRBJ1-4; a weak D match, TRBD1 (5 bases). The CDR3 is 14 amino acids. V shed 7 bases and J shed 8 bases, with 17 bases lying between them. Germline V gene lookup returns CDR1 MNHNS and CDR2 SASEGT. CDR3 DNA sequence: TGTGCCAGCAAAACAGGTTCGGGCGGCGAAAAACTGTTTTTT. Protein: CASKTGSGGEKLFF.